The clone carrying this T cell receptor beta chain was counted ten times or more. Its target is not known. Trimming removed 1 base from V and 5 bases from J, with 9 bases in between. The CDR3 is 13 amino acids. Looked up from germline, CDR1 is SNHLY and CDR2 is FYNNEI. After constant-region reverse-primer amplification, full-length variable regions underwent semi-nested PCR with Nested Universal Primer A. TCRdb called the 5' RACE reads again in MiXCR, with one record for every CDR3 protein. The sample records about 5,300 distinct CDR3 sequences, about 35% being singletons. Regarding the study as a whole: Tumor memory CD4+ T cell TCR gene usage clustered with blood and lymph node memory CD4+ cells and lymph node naive CD4+ cells. The larger-cohort validation was restricted to a single TCR beta V-J rearrangement rather than whole repertoires. Tumor-infiltrating Treg TCR alpha and beta sequences overlapped most with tumor naive CD4+ T cells, then blood naive.

This chain connects TRBV2 to TRBJ2-7; D unclear. The receptor's source is a female donor with breast cancer. What was sequenced was memory CD4+ T cells sorted from blood. Subset specified: memory CD4+ T cells, CD4+CD45RO+CD25-. The CDR3 is CASSEGAGDEQYF. The CDR3 DNA reads TGTGCCAGCAGTGAAGGGGCTGGGGACGAGCAGTACTTC.